This T cell receptor beta chain was recorded in a study of T cells in Graves' hyperthyroidism and ophthalmopathy. Study in general: At the time of initial diagnosis and before any treatment, peripheral blood was collected. Study-wide findings and caveats: The blood repertoire included most of the expanded thyroid clonotypes above 0.001.

In the ophthalmopathy cohort, Clinical Activity Score was at least 3, NOSPECS grade at least 4, and duration under 3 months. This clonotype was seen repeatedly, ten times or more. The antigen is unknown. The CDR3 contains 15 residues. Trimming left V 3 bases short and J 4 bases short, with 16 bases between. The germline V gene encodes CDR1 SGHDT and CDR2 YYEEEE. Template material for amplifying TCR beta CDR3 regions consisted of RNA transcripts. Researchers ran a first-round RT-PCR on the TCR CDR3 using the HTBI primer set. Each CDR3 protein gets one entry after TCRdb re-called the multiplex PCR reads with MiXCR. The sample shows 500,000 to 650,000 distinct CDR3 sequences, roughly 15% of them seen only once.

The TCR originated in a woman aged 45-60 years with Graves' ophthalmopathy. Source material: blood. The J gene is TRBJ2-5, the V gene TRBV5-6; tentative D call: TRBD1 (6 bases). The CDR3 DNA reads as TGTGCCAGCAGCTCGTATACGCAAGGGGGAGAGACCCAGTACTTC. Its protein is CASSSYTQGGETQYF. Drawing the rest from reference TRBV5-6 and TRBJ2-5, the complete variable domain is DAGVTQSPTHLIKTRGQQVTLRCSPKSGHDTVSWYQQALGQGPQFIFQYYEEEERQRGNFPDRFSGHQFPNYSSELNVNALLLGDSALYLCASSSYTQGGETQYFGPGTRLLVL.